This entry features one T cell receptor beta chain sequence. The antigen it binds to is not known. Qualities for individual bases were not recorded, and no much larger clone is one base off. The record originates from a study of cytomegalovirus exposure and HLA in healthy donors (TCRdb year 2017). In the study overall: According to a later analysis, one platform produced both the 110 or so validation repertoires and the 670 or so repertoires of the first cohort. High-throughput TCR immunosequencing, statistical association of individual TCRs with disease status, and machine learning were combined to predict cytomegalovirus infection status. A separate validation cohort of roughly 130 different subjects was used in addition to the approximately 610-subject first cohort. The study aimed to test whether signatures of past pathogen exposure could be identified by cataloging public T cell receptors.

The donors belonged to the validation cohort of around 130 subjects, which was separate from the roughly 680-subject first cohort. Summary of the overall study and its limitations: The authors suggested that the approach could potentially be generalized to other disease states and immunological phenotypes. A few of the identified cytomegalovirus-associated TCR beta chains were confirmed in vitro to be specific for cytomegalovirus antigens. A later analysis had no HLA typing for the validation cohort, so co-occurrence there was scored across all 120 or so repertoires. Across donors, most TCR sequences were observed very rarely, whereas some public TCRs were present in many individuals. The classifier was reported to diagnose cytomegalovirus status with high specificity and sensitivity in both the original and validation cohorts. A later analysis found that TCRs clustered in the first cohort also tended to co-occur in the approximately 120 validation repertoires, with 94% of cluster scores above 0. A total of 150 to 200 TCR beta chains were listed by the study as associated with cytomegalovirus.

Library prep was done by the immunoSEQ multiplex PCR assay. The authors' pipeline ran thus. To diagnose cytomegalovirus status from the catalog of TCR beta chain sequences, a statistical classification framework was built. The immuneACCESS repertoire file appears here via TCRdb, limited to in-frame rearrangements. These files lack a portion of the clones; in checked studies, under half of the deficit traces to unresolved V genes, and the cause of the others is not known. V and J calls and clone size come straight from that table; D and trimming were deduced from the DNA. The sample profile shows roughly 250,000 clones; 85% to 90% of them were found once. Under 0.45% of the sample goes to the ten largest clones. The germline V gene specifies MDHEN as CDR1 and SYDVKM as CDR2. Its CDR3 holds 13 amino acids, cysteine through phenylalanine. Only the CDR3 part of the read is kept: 39 bases, read in frame from the first base. The germline V end is reduced by 7 bases and the J end by 4 bases; junction bases left unmatched: 4.

The sequenced sample consisted of PBMCs. The chain employs TRBV28 and TRBJ2-1, and TRBD2 aligns with 7 junction nucleotides. The sequence derives from a woman in her late teens or twenties in good health and CMV-seronegative. The encoded CDR3 is CASMLAVYNEQFF. The DNA is as follows: TGTGCCAGCATGCTAGCGGTATACAATGAGCAGTTCTTC.